This entry lists 14 T cell receptor beta chains sequenced from one sample in a study of Ad26.COV2.S vaccination and SARS-CoV-2 variants. The assay was immunoSEQ multiplex PCR, and TCRdb's table has in-frame clones only and misses some. Of 500,000 or so clones listed, 89% were seen once; the top ten hold 2.5% to 3%. Described treatment: about 20 received Ad26.COV2.S at low or high dose, single or two shots; about five received placebo; per-sample allocation not given. Sampling happened 63 days after the first vaccine or placebo injection. The material sequenced was peripheral blood, taken in a trial of Ad26.COV2.S vaccine versus placebo. These receptors were taken from a person between 18 and 59 years old who received the Ad26.COV2.S COVID-19 vaccine or a placebo.

CDR3 DNA sequence: TGCGCCAGCAGCCAAGAACAGAGCCGGATTAACTATGGCTACACCTTC. Residues: CASSQEQSRINYGYTF. This rearrangement joins TRBV4-3 to TRBJ1-2; D remains unclear. V lost 0 bases and J 1 base, leaving 12 bases between the germline ends. The germline V gene encodes CDR1 LGHNA and CDR2 YSLEER. The CDR3 is 16 residues long.

In nucleotides, the CDR3 is TGCGCCAGCAGCCCTGCCCCCATGAACACTGAAGCTTTCTTT. Residues: CASSPAPMNTEAFF. V gene TRBV5-1 combines with J gene TRBJ1-1, with D uncertain. The CDR3 contains 14 residues. Germline-derived CDR1 and CDR2 are SGHRS and YFSETQ. Trimming removed 4 bases at V and 0 bases at J, with 10 bases between.

This clone was counted a single time. The rearrangement uses TRBV19 and TRBJ2-2, with a weak D call TRBD1 (6 bases). CDR1 is LNHDA and CDR2 is SQIVND in the germline V gene (reference sequence). CDR3 length equals 13 residues. V was cut by 8 bases and J by 6 bases, with 13 bases left in between. As DNA, the CDR3 is TGTGCCAGTCGGACAGTGTTTCCCGGGGAGCTGTTTTTT. Protein product: CASRTVFPGELFF.

The chain couples TRBV7-9 to TRBJ1-1; D perhaps matches TRBD1 (5 bases). The CDR3 is 15 residues long. Germline V gives CDR1 SEHNR, CDR2 FQNEAQ (reference sequence). The germline V and J ends were trimmed by 5 bases and 5 bases, with 18 bases remaining between them. The CDR3 here is CASSPMGEAQTEAFF. The CDR3 nucleotides are TGTGCCAGCAGCCCGATGGGGGAAGCACAGACTGAAGCTTTCTTT.

The CDR3 sequence: CASSHNPSYRVSYNEQFF. The CDR3 region has the DNA TGCGCCAGCAGCCACAACCCATCATACAGGGTCTCCTACAATGAGCAGTTCTTC. This chain uses TRBV4-1 with TRBJ2-1, with D possibly TRBD1 on 6 matching bases. In germline, CDR1 is MGHRA, CDR2 YSYEKL. The ends were cut back, 3 bases at V and 0 bases at J, with 18 bases in the middle. The CDR3 contains 18 residues.

This chain joins TRBV5-1 and TRBJ2-5; 9 bases are a match to TRBD2. Germline V gene data show CDR1 as SGHRS and CDR2 as YFSETQ. V lost 0 bases to trimming and J lost 5 bases; unmatched junction nucleotides: 5. CDR3 length equals 15 residues. The CDR3 DNA reads as TGCGCCAGCAGCTTGGCCTCTAGCGGGGTGGAGACCCAGTACTTC. Its translation is CASSLASSGVETQYF.

The chain uses TRBV7-3 and TRBJ2-7; 10 nucleotides align to TRBD2. The CDR3 totals 21 residues. J was trimmed by 0 bases and V by 3 bases; bases with no gene match: 20. In germline, CDR1 is SGHTA, CDR2 FQGTGA. The CDR3 sequence is CASSFFTEGLARLKSSYEQYV. The CDR3 DNA reads as TGTGCCAGCAGCTTTTTTACCGAGGGACTAGCGAGACTCAAGAGCTCCTACGAGCAGTACGTC.

The genes are TRBV28 and TRBJ1-3; D is ambiguous. The CDR3 length is 13 residues. The V end was cut by 10 bases, the J end by 3 bases, with 13 bases between. Per the germline V gene, CDR1 is MDHEN and CDR2 is SYDVKM. The CDR3 DNA reads as TGTGCCACCTCGTGGCGGCTTGGAAACACCATATATTTT. Translated, it gives CATSWRLGNTIYF.

This clone was counted once. The V call is TRBV7-2, the J call TRBJ2-3; D ambiguous. The CDR3 is made up of 14 amino acids. With 2 bases removed from V and 4 bases from J, the gap between germline ends came to 10 bases. In germline, CDR1 is SGHTA, CDR2 FQGNSA. The CDR3, as DNA: TGTGCCAGCAGCTTATTTACTTCTGCAGATACGCAGTATTTT. Its translation is CASSLFTSADTQYF.

This chain connects TRBV5-1 to TRBJ2-3, with D perhaps assigned TRBD1 or TRBD2 (6 bases each). Germline V gene sequence: CDR1 SGHRS, CDR2 YFSETQ. Deletions cut 5 bases from V and 4 bases from J, with 26 bases between. The CDR3 has 18 amino acids. The CDR3 loop reads CASRLGHDWTGASDTQYF. The CDR3 nucleotides are TGCGCCAGCAGGCTTGGCCACGACTGGACGGGGGCATCAGATACGCAGTATTTT.

This chain joins TRBV9 and TRBJ2-1; 9 bases agree with TRBD2. CDR1 SGDLS and CDR2 YYNGEE come from the germline V gene. Trimming at V came to 3 bases and at J to 15 bases, leaving 10 bases not matched to a gene. The CDR3 has 13 amino acids. The CDR3 bases are TGTGCCAGCAGCGCCCTTTTCGGGACTAGCCTGTTCTTC. Protein product: CASSALFGTSLFF.

The V call is TRBV6-4, the J call TRBJ2-1, with 7 positions matching TRBD2. Per germline, CDR1 MRHNA and CDR2 SNTAGT. Unmatched junction bases numbered 14, after V lost 6 bases and J lost 9 bases. This CDR3 is built from 15 residues. For the CDR3, the DNA is TGTGCCAGCAGCGCGCAGGGAGGGCCCTCTTTTGAGCAGTTCTTC. Translated, it gives CASSAQGGPSFEQFF.

This chain joins TRBV5-1 and TRBJ1-1; 10 nucleotides match TRBD1. Germline V CDR1 and CDR2: SGHRS, YFSETQ. The ends lost 2 bases at V and 5 bases at J; junction bases unmatched: 3. This CDR3 spans 14 amino acids. The CDR3 DNA reads as TGCGCCAGCAGCTTCCGGGACAGGGGTACTGAAGCTTTCTTT. This sequence encodes CASSFRDRGTEAFF.

V gene TRBV2 combines with J gene TRBJ1-5; TRBD1 matches at 8 bases. CDR3 length: 13 amino acids. The ends lost 4 bases at V and 7 bases at J; junction bases unmatched: 3. The germline gives CDR1 SNHLY, CDR2 FYNNEI. The CDR3 region is CASSGDRGQPQHF. The CDR3, as DNA: TGTGCCAGCAGTGGTGACAGGGGCCAGCCCCAGCATTTT. The whole variable domain, remainder taken from reference TRBV2 and TRBJ1-5, is EPEVTQTPSHQVTQMGQEVILRCVPISNHLYFYWYRQILGQKVEFLVSFYNNEISEKSEIFDDQFSVERPDGSNFTLKIRSTKLEDSAMYFCASSGDRGQPQHFGDGTRLSIL.